This T cell receptor beta chain was identified during a study of beta chain features in type 1 diabetes. The germline V and J ends were trimmed by 0 bases and 9 bases, with 7 bases remaining between them. Germline V gene sequence: CDR1 SGHRS, CDR2 YFSETQ. This CDR3 region has 12 residues. A word on this clone: Antigen unknown.

Expressed TCRB transcripts were sequenced because the isolated RNA had all been reverse transcribed beforehand. The data were produced by immunoSEQ multiplex PCR, yet TCRdb's version contains in-frame clones alone and is incomplete. Altogether a few hundred thousand clones are present, 16% being singletons, with the ten largest covering more than 0.075%. Study-wide points: Shortening of TCRB CDR3s, moderate but significant, appeared in all four CD4+ subsets of Type 1 diabetes patients. For patients, the naive, central memory and Treg TCRB repertoires appeared more alike than for healthy donors.

The sequencing sample was made of naive CD4+ T cells from blood. The chain uses TRBV5-1 and TRBJ2-1; D ambiguous. The sequence was collected from a man in his thirties or forties with type 1 diabetes. The CDR3 protein is CASSLDGGEQFF. CDR3 sequence (DNA): TGCGCCAGCAGCTTGGATGGTGGTGAGCAGTTCTTC.